This TCR beta chain is from a study of CD8+CD57+ T cells in acquired aplastic anemia. Points from the study as a whole: Found in both controls and patients were about 30 CD8+ CDR3 sequences.

Genomic DNA provided the template from which TCR beta VDJ and CDR3 profiles were obtained. Each CDR3 protein gets one entry after TCRdb re-called the reads with MiXCR. The sample carries 200,000 or so distinct CDR3 sequences, under 70% recorded once. A note on this clonotype: What it recognizes is unknown.

Sequencing used sorted CD4+, CD8+, or CD8+CD57+ T cells (not recorded which) from PBMCs. This TCR came from a human donor with severe aplastic anemia or a healthy control (not recorded which).

CDR3 loop: CASSESSPSGTGSEAFF. The CDR3 DNA reads as TGCGCCAGCAGTGAGTCAAGTCCCTCAGGGACAGGGTCTGAAGCTTTCTTT. The chain combines TRBV10-1 with TRBJ1-1, with 9 nucleotides matching TRBD1. V dropped 0 bases and J dropped 6; count of bases not matched to a gene: 11. Germline V gives CDR1 WNHNN, CDR2 SYGVQD (reference sequence). The CDR3 is 17 residues long.